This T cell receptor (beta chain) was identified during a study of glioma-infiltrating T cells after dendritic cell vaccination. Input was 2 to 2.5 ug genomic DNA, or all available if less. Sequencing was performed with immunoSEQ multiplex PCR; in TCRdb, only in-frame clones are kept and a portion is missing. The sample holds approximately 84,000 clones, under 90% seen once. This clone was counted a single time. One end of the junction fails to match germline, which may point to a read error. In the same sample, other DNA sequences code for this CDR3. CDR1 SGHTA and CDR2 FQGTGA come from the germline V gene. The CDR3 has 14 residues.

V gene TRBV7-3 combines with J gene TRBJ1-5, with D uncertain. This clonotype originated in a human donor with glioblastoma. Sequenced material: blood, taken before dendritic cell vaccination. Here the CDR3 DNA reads TGTGCCAGCAGCCGAGAGAATAGCAATCAGCCCCAGCATTTC. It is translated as CASSRENSNQPQHF.